Below are 30 T cell receptor beta chains sequenced from a single sample in a study of blood T cell repertoires in COVID-19. Produced via immunoSEQ multiplex PCR; TCRdb's table is partial and in-frame only. The profile covers approximately 210,000 clones, with around 86% appearing a single time and 11% taken by the ten largest. The material sequenced was peripheral blood. These receptors all stem from a man aged 45-60 years with COVID-19, enrolled during active disease.

The rearrangement links TRBV21-1 to TRBJ1-1. TRBV21-1 is a known pseudogene. The CDR3 loop spans 16 amino acids. DNA for the CDR3: TGTGCCAGCAGCCCGGGGGGAGAGGGGCTAGGCACTGAAGCTTTCTTT. Amino acids: CASSPGGEGLGTEAFF.

This rearrangement joins TRBV5-5 to TRBJ2-2; 12 nucleotides align to TRBD1. V shed 4 bases, J shed 5 bases, and the junction held 9 bases outside the gene matches. Germline V gene data show CDR1 as SGHKS and CDR2 as YYEKEE (reference sequence). CDR3 length equals 17 residues. CDR3 nucleotides: TGTGCCAGCAGCGGTGGGACAGGGGGCATGGGAACCGGGGAGCTGTTTTTT. Translating it yields CASSGGTGGMGTGELFF.

V gene TRBV27 combines with J gene TRBJ2-7, with TRBD2 matching 11 bases. CDR1 is MNHEY and CDR2 is SMNVEV in the germline V gene (reference sequence). V was pared by 6 bases and J by 5 bases, with 9 bases of the junction left unmatched. This CDR3 has 15 residues. The CDR3 nucleotides are TGTGCCAGCAGCCTCACTAGCGGGAGTCTGAACGAGCAGTACTTC. It codes for CASSLTSGSLNEQYF.

The chain uses TRBV27 and TRBJ1-3; the match to TRBD1 covers 9 bases. Germline trimming cut 6 bases from V and 1 base from J; bases unmatched to any gene: 4. In germline, CDR1 is MNHEY, CDR2 SMNVEV (reference sequence). CDR3 length: 15 residues. CDR3 protein: CASSVDRGSGNTIYF. The DNA of the CDR3 is TGTGCCAGCAGCGTGGACAGGGGATCTGGAAACACCATATATTTT.

The chain joins TRBV12-3 or TRBV12-4 to TRBJ1-1, with a possible D match to TRBD1 (6 bases). V dropped 6 bases and J dropped 5 bases, with 13 bases sitting between them. The CDR3 is 13 residues long. The CDR3 DNA reads TGTGCCAGCAGCCCAGGGGTCGGGACTGAAGCTTTCTTT. It codes for CASSPGVGTEAFF.

V usage is TRBV7-3 and J usage is TRBJ2-3, with 8 bases matching TRBD1. This CDR3 region has 14 residues. Germline loops: CDR1 SGHTA, CDR2 FQGTGA. The trim removed 8 bases at V and 3 bases at J, leaving 7 bases unmatched. The CDR3 DNA reads TGTGCCAGCGGCCGGACAGGGAGAACAGATACGCAGTATTTT. Residues: CASGRTGRTDTQYF.

The gene calls are TRBV30 and TRBJ1-1, with 7 bases fitting TRBD1. CDR1 and CDR2 (germline): GTSNPN, SVGIG (reference sequence). This CDR3 is built from 14 residues. The V gene end was trimmed by 2 bases and the J gene end by 4 bases; junction bases not matched to a gene: 7. The CDR3 DNA sequence: TGTGCCTGGAGTCCAGGGGGGTGGGCCACTGAAGCTTTCTTT. It is translated as CAWSPGGWATEAFF.

The chain combines TRBV28 with TRBJ1-2; no definite D call. The CDR3 runs to 12 residues. Per germline, CDR1 MDHEN and CDR2 SYDVKM. V was shortened by 7 bases and J by 6 bases, with 12 bases between the two germline ends. For the CDR3, the DNA is TGTGCCAGCATGGAAGGGAGAAATGGCTACACCTTC. Its translation is CASMEGRNGYTF.

The rearrangement uses TRBV5-1 and TRBJ2-1; 8 nucleotides line up with TRBD2. The V and J ends lost 4 bases and 7 bases, in that order; junction bases with no gene match: 7. Looked up from germline, CDR1 is SGHRS and CDR2 is YFSETQ. This CDR3 contains 14 residues. The CDR3 DNA is TGCGCCAGCAGCCTGCGGGAGGTGGGGAATGAGCAGTTCTTC. Translating it yields CASSLREVGNEQFF.

The chain links TRBV7-9 to TRBJ2-5; 12 bases fit TRBD2. In germline, CDR1 is SEHNR, CDR2 FQNEAQ (reference sequence). This CDR3 contains 16 residues. Trimming removed 5 bases from V and 2 bases from J; junction bases left unmatched: 6. CDR3 loop: CASSRGLAGGQETQYF. The CDR3 coding sequence is TGTGCCAGCAGCCGAGGGCTAGCGGGAGGGCAAGAGACCCAGTACTTC.

J is TRBJ2-7 and V is TRBV7-2, with no clear D. V lost 4 bases, J lost 2 bases, and 15 bases lay in between. The CDR3 spans 15 residues. The germline V gene has CDR1 SGHTA and CDR2 FQGNSA. CDR3 DNA sequence: TGTGCCAGCAGCTACACGACCGGCGAGGCCTACGAGCAGTACTTC. Amino acid sequence: CASSYTTGEAYEQYF.

The rearrangement joins TRBV19 to TRBJ2-7, with TRBD2 as a possible D gene (6 bases). Trimming pared 5 bases from V and 6 bases from J, leaving 17 bases between. The CDR3 runs to 14 residues. CDR1 is LNHDA and CDR2 is SQIVND in the germline V gene (reference sequence). CDR3 nucleotide sequence: TGTGCCAGTAGTCCAAGGACTACCCGGGGCGAGCAGTACTTC. Translating it yields CASSPRTTRGEQYF.

V is TRBV12-3 or TRBV12-4 and J is TRBJ2-3; D might be TRBD1 (6 bases). The germline V and J ends were trimmed by 8 bases and 6 bases, with 15 bases remaining between them. The CDR3 extends over 13 amino acids. The CDR3 reads CASGTQGADTQYF. CDR3 bases: TGTGCCAGCGGGACACAGGGCGCCGATACGCAGTATTTT.

The J gene is TRBJ2-7, the V gene TRBV10-3; 11 bases fit TRBD1. With 6 bases clipped from V and 4 bases from J, the junction kept 8 bases outside the gene matches. CDR1 is ENHRY and CDR2 is SYGVKD in the germline V gene. The CDR3 has 15 amino acids. The CDR3 DNA follows: TGTGCCATCAGGAGCCCTGGGACAGGGGGGTACGAGCAGTACTTC. Translating gives CAIRSPGTGGYEQYF.

V usage is TRBV18 and J usage is TRBJ2-7, with D tentatively TRBD2 (6 bases). Between the trimmed V and J ends, which lost 0 bases and 0 bases, there was a span of 6 bases. The CDR3 loop spans 14 amino acids. In germline, CDR1 is KGHSH, CDR2 LQKENI. This CDR3 reads CASSPPGGSYEQYF. As DNA, the CDR3 is TGTGCCAGCTCACCACCCGGGGGCTCCTACGAGCAGTACTTC.

The chain has TRBV11-2 and TRBJ2-5; D ambiguous. The CDR3 covers 13 residues. V was cut by 0 bases and J by 9 bases, with 11 bases left in between. Germline V lookup: CDR1 SGHAT, CDR2 FQNNGV. Here the CDR3 reads CASSLENSQAQYF. DNA of the CDR3: TGTGCCAGCAGCTTAGAGAACTCTCAGGCCCAGTACTTC.

The chain employs TRBV29-1 and TRBJ2-1; 8 nucleotides match TRBD1. Trimming removed 1 base from V and 5 bases from J; junction bases left unmatched: 7. Per the germline V gene, CDR1 is SQVTM and CDR2 is ANQGSEA. The CDR3 length is 15 residues. CDR3 region: CSVEGDQGANNEQFF. Written as DNA, the CDR3 is TGCAGCGTTGAAGGTGACCAGGGGGCGAACAATGAGCAGTTCTTC.

The J gene is TRBJ1-2, the V gene TRBV27; D gene uncertain. This CDR3 has 13 residues. Trimming took off 9 bases at V and 0 bases at J, with 11 bases between the two ends. Germline V gene lookup returns CDR1 MNHEY and CDR2 SMNVEV (reference sequence). Here the CDR3 reads CASRWGANYGYTF. DNA for the CDR3: TGTGCCAGTCGGTGGGGAGCTAACTATGGCTACACCTTC.

The chain joins TRBV19 to TRBJ2-5; 11 nucleotides agree with TRBD1. The CDR3 runs to 17 residues. V was pared by 1 base and J by 5 bases, with 9 bases of the junction left unmatched. Looked up from germline, CDR1 is LNHDA and CDR2 is SQIVND (reference sequence). CDR3 DNA sequence: TGTGCCAGTAGTATAGCCTGGACAGGGGGCTCTACGGAGACCCAGTACTTC. It specifies CASSIAWTGGSTETQYF.

The V and J genes are TRBV19 and TRBJ2-5; 7 nucleotides line up with TRBD1. Per germline, CDR1 LNHDA and CDR2 SQIVND (reference sequence). Trimming at V came to 6 bases and at J to 5 bases, leaving 12 bases not matched to a gene. This CDR3 region has 15 residues. The CDR3 coding sequence is TGTGCCAGTAGGGAAACAGGGGTATCTCTGGAGACCCAGTACTTC. Amino acids: CASRETGVSLETQYF.

V gene TRBV11-2 combines with J gene TRBJ2-7, with 7 bases lining up with TRBD1. Germline values: CDR1 SGHAT, CDR2 FQNNGV. The CDR3 spans 13 residues. The junction had 6 bases not matched to a gene; V was cut back by 4 bases and J by 6 bases. CDR3 loop: CASSSRQGSEQYF. CDR3 DNA: TGTGCCAGCAGCTCGCGACAGGGAAGCGAGCAGTACTTC.

The V and J genes are TRBV19 and TRBJ2-1; TRBD2 matches 9 bases. Germline loops: CDR1 LNHDA, CDR2 SQIVND (reference sequence). The J segment lost 8 bases and the V segment lost 5 bases, leaving 7 bases of the junction unmatched. The CDR3 is made up of 14 amino acids. CDR3 amino acids: CASSSAGGPDEQFF. CDR3 DNA: TGTGCCAGTAGTTCTGCGGGAGGGCCGGATGAGCAGTTCTTC.

J is TRBJ1-2 and V is TRBV6-5; 10 bases agree with TRBD1. Germline V gives CDR1 MNHEY, CDR2 SVGAGI. The CDR3 runs to 14 residues. V was pared by 6 bases and J by 4 bases, with 5 bases of the junction left unmatched. Here the CDR3 DNA reads TGTGCCAGCAGCCAGACAGGGGGCAGCTATGGCTACACCTTC. Amino acid sequence: CASSQTGGSYGYTF.

This sequence joins TRBV6-5 and TRBJ2-1; TRBD2 matches 7 bases. Losses at the gene ends were 2 bases for V and 4 bases for J; bases not matched to a gene: 5. Looked up from germline, CDR1 is MNHEY and CDR2 is SVGAGI. The CDR3 spans 15 residues. The CDR3 here is CASSYSTGGYNEQFF. The CDR3 DNA is TGTGCCAGCAGTTACAGTACGGGGGGTTACAATGAGCAGTTCTTC.

The V call is TRBV28, the J call TRBJ2-7; the match to TRBD1 covers 9 bases. Germline-derived CDR1 and CDR2 are MDHEN and SYDVKM. This CDR3 region has 15 residues. The V segment lost 5 bases and the J segment 5 bases; nucleotides outside the gene matches: 10. CDR3 DNA: TGTGCCAGCAGTCTGACCGGGACAGGGATTAACGAGCAGTACTTC. This gives the protein CASSLTGTGINEQYF.

The chain combines TRBV10-3 with TRBJ2-7; 11 bases are a match to TRBD2. J gave up 1 base and V 3 bases, and 5 bases lay outside the gene matches. Germline V gene sequence: CDR1 ENHRY, CDR2 SYGVKD. The CDR3 is 16 amino acids. The CDR3 spells CAISESGLAASYEQYF. The CDR3 nucleotides are TGTGCCATCAGTGAATCGGGACTAGCGGCGTCCTACGAGCAGTACTTC.

A single count supports this clone. This CDR3 is also generated by other DNA sequences in the sample. This chain uses TRBV6-1 with TRBJ2-7; tentative D call: TRBD1 (5 bases). Per germline, CDR1 MNHNS and CDR2 SASEGT. There are 13 residues in the CDR3. Trimming took 2 bases from V and 2 from J, leaving 7 bases between them. In DNA form, the CDR3 reads TGTGCCAGCAGTGAATGGGGCCCCTACGAGCAGTACTTC. Translating it yields CASSEWGPYEQYF.

This clone was seen only a few times. The rearrangement links TRBV30 to TRBJ2-7; possibly TRBD2 for D (5 bases). The CDR3 is 12 amino acids. V lost 1 base, J lost 4 bases, and 8 bases lay in between. Germline V gene sequence: CDR1 GTSNPN, CDR2 SVGIG (reference sequence). CDR3 sequence: CAWSGQRYEQYF. Written as DNA, the CDR3 is TGTGCCTGGAGTGGGCAGCGGTACGAGCAGTACTTC.

The chain carries TRBV2 and TRBJ2-5; D might be TRBD2 (6 bases). Trimming pared 5 bases from V and 2 bases from J, leaving 15 bases between. Per germline, CDR1 SNHLY and CDR2 FYNNEI. The CDR3 runs to 15 residues. CDR3 loop: CASSSGLSPQETQYF. The CDR3 nucleotides read TGTGCCAGCAGTTCAGGACTATCCCCACAAGAGACCCAGTACTTC.

This chain joins TRBV4-3 and TRBJ2-1; perhaps TRBD2 as D (5 bases). The length of the CDR3 is 17 residues. V was trimmed by 1 base and J by 0 bases, leaving 13 bases between them. CDR1 is LGHNA, CDR2 YSLEER, per germline. CDR3 loop: CASSQGLLEGSYNEQFF. In nucleotides, the CDR3 is TGCGCCAGCAGCCAAGGACTATTAGAGGGCTCCTACAATGAGCAGTTCTTC.